This T cell receptor (beta chain) was profiled in a study of blood T cells in healthy people across ages. Findings and limits, study-wide: Long-lived and aged donors differed, with more naive CD4+ cells and higher diversity in the long-lived. TCR beta diversity, measured per million T cells, fell in a roughly linear way with age.

In its sample, this clonotype was seen a few times. Antigen unknown. The V gene's germline CDR1 is SGHAT and CDR2 FQNNGV. V was cut by 4 bases and J by 3 bases, with 15 bases left in between. This CDR3 has 15 residues. Sample-barcoded 5' priming and a J-beta primer mix drove a second PCR of 7 to 11 cycles. TCRdb itself ran the 5' RACE reads through MiXCR, one entry per CDR3 protein. The table includes about 780,000 distinct CDR3 sequences, roughly 46% detected once. The TCR originated in a man older than 75 in good health. The source material was blood. The chain carries TRBV11-2 and TRBJ2-5, with D perhaps being TRBD1 or TRBD2 (6 bases each). CDR3 in DNA: TGTGCCAGCAGCTCCCGGACGGGGGCCGAAGAGACCCAGTACTTC. It encodes CASSSRTGAEETQYF.